Presented here are 7 T cell receptor beta chains from one specimen sequenced in a study of cytomegalovirus exposure and HLA in healthy donors. 60 Vbeta and 13 Jbeta primers were used in PCR. The assay was immunoSEQ multiplex PCR, and TCRdb's table has in-frame clones only and misses some. Here the sample spans about 200,000 clones, roughly 80% being singletons. The specimen was PBMCs. The receptors come from a middle-aged woman in good health and CMV-seronegative.

The chain employs TRBV21-1 and TRBJ2-3; the table gives TRBD2 as D, unverified against the DNA. TRBV21-1 is marked as a pseudogene. The length of the CDR3 is 16 residues. CDR3: CASSNVLAGDQGTQYF. CDR3 sequence (DNA): TGTGCCAGCAGCAACGTGCTAGCGGGAGATCAAGGTACGCAGTATTTT.

The J gene is TRBJ2-3, the V gene TRBV6-1; 13 nucleotides line up with TRBD2. This CDR3 region has 15 residues. Germline-derived CDR1 and CDR2 are MNHNS and SASEGT. The V gene end was trimmed by 8 bases and the J gene end by 5 bases; junction bases not matched to a gene: 7. Written as DNA, the CDR3 is TGTGCCAGCGGACGACTAGCGGGAGGTAGAGATACGCAGTATTTT. It specifies CASGRLAGGRDTQYF.

CDR3 DNA: TGTGCCTGGAGTGCGGGAGGGCCCAACGAGCAGTACTTC. This translates into CAWSAGGPNEQYF. The chain carries TRBV30 and TRBJ2-7; 8 positions agree with TRBD2. V dropped 1 base and J dropped 5; count of bases not matched to a gene: 4. The CDR3 covers 13 residues. Germline CDR1 is GTSNPN and CDR2 is SVGIG (reference sequence). The whole variable domain, filled in from reference TRBV30 and TRBJ2-7, reads SQTIHQWPATLVQPVGSPLSLECTVEGTSNPNLYWYRQAAGRGLQLLFYSVGIGQISSEVPQNLSASRPQDRQFILSSKKLLLSDSGFYLCAWSAGGPNEQYFGPGTRLTVT.

The chain couples TRBV6-1 to TRBJ2-1, with 13 nucleotides matching TRBD2. After removal of 2 bases from V and 8 bases from J, the junction contained 9 bases not matched to a gene. This CDR3 region has 17 residues. Germline values: CDR1 MNHNS, CDR2 SASEGT. The CDR3 spells CASSEYGTSGIFHEQFF. CDR3 DNA sequence: TGTGCCAGCAGTGAATACGGGACTAGCGGGATTTTCCATGAGCAGTTCTTC.

The V call is TRBV5-8, the J call TRBJ1-2, with 8 bases that match TRBD1. This CDR3 has 15 amino acids. The V segment lost 2 bases and the J segment 3 bases; nucleotides outside the gene matches: 6. The germline V gene encodes CDR1 SGHTS and CDR2 YDEGEE. In DNA form, the CDR3 reads TGTGCCAGCAGCTTACTGGACAGGGTAGACTATGGCTACACCTTC. It yields the protein CASSLLDRVDYGYTF.

CDR3 sequence: CASSLEKGHNYGYTF. DNA of the CDR3: TGCGCCAGCAGCTTGGAAAAGGGGCATAACTATGGCTACACCTTC. This chain uses TRBV5-1 with TRBJ1-2; D is possibly TRBD1 (5 bases). The V gene lost 0 bases and the J gene lost 1 base, with 10 bases spanning the gap. CDR1 is SGHRS and CDR2 is YFSETQ in the germline V gene. The CDR3 sequence is 15 residues long.

V is TRBV5-1 and J is TRBJ1-2; D is undetermined. Germline V gives CDR1 SGHRS, CDR2 YFSETQ. Trimming took 4 bases from V and 2 from J, leaving 18 bases between them. The CDR3 consists of 16 residues. In DNA, the CDR3 is TGCGCCAGCAGCCCCGCTTGGCCAGGCACGAACTATGGCTACACCTTC. Translated: CASSPAWPGTNYGYTF.